This entry describes one TCR beta chain. Germline lookup yields CDR1 MGHDK and CDR2 SYGVNS. This CDR3 spans 14 amino acids. V shed 3 bases, J shed 8 bases, and the junction held 8 bases outside the gene matches. The sample is drawn from a study of blood T cell repertoires in COVID-19. Overall study context: Italy, Spain and the United States were the sources of the convalescent and acute COVID-19 samples. T cells, B-cell-depleted T cells, or PBMCs provided the cDNA or gDNA that served as material.

Original processing methods: Using reference gene primer amplification, nucleated cell counts were estimated. Libraries were prepared by immunoSEQ multiplex PCR; TCRdb keeps only in-frame clonotypes and omits some of them. V, J and clone size are those of that table, while D and trimming were read from the DNA. The data contain 100,000 to 150,000 clones, 87% of them seen just once; the ten biggest clones take up 25% to 30%. The sample taken for sequencing was peripheral blood. The chain recombines TRBV25-1 with TRBJ1-2; TRBD1 agrees at 8 bases. The sequence was obtained from a woman in her 70s with acute or convalescent COVID-19. CDR3 DNA: TGTGCCAGCAGTGACCCGGGACAGGATGAAGGCTACACCTTC. Amino acids: CASSDPGQDEGYTF.